This TCR beta chain was sequenced for a study of blood T cell repertoires in COVID-19. TCRdb keeps only in-frame clones here, not all; method: immunoSEQ multiplex PCR. The sample yields about 140,000 clones, more than 70% seen once. The CDR3 contains 15 residues. The J segment lost 3 bases and the V segment lost 4 bases, leaving 8 bases of the junction unmatched. Germline CDR1 LNHDA, CDR2 SQIVND (reference sequence). The sequence derives from a man between 40 and 49 years old with acute COVID-19. Sequenced material: PBMCs or T cells enriched from blood (not recorded which). The chain combines TRBV19 with TRBJ2-5; TRBD2 agrees at 7 bases. The DNA for the CDR3 is TGTGCCAGTAGTAGGGCGGCTAGCGGAGAAGAGACCCAGTACTTC. Its translation is CASSRAASGEETQYF.